This is a list of T cell receptor beta chains from one sample in a study. TCRdb re-derived calls from the RT-PCR reads in MiXCR, one entry per CDR3 protein. Here the sample spans about 700,000 distinct CDR3 sequences, 14% being singletons. Sequencing was performed on memory CD4+ T cells from blood. The receptors derive from a female donor in good health, serving as a healthy control. Both conserved end residues are part of each CDR3. A D gene is named only where the DNA matches it firmly. Not all rows give a size; the values are once, few, many and, for expanded clones, a class.

J: TRBJ2-3; size: .; D: .; V: TRBV4-3; CDR3: CASSTTGNYDTQYF; DNA: TGCGCCAGCAGCACTACAGGGAATTATGATACGCAGTATTTT
J: TRBJ2-1; size: .; D: TRBD1; V: TRBV2; CDR3: CASRGTGNNEQFF; DNA: TGTGCCAGCAGAGGGACAGGGAACAATGAGCAGTTCTTC
J: TRBJ2-7; size: .; D: .; V: TRBV3-1; CDR3: CASSHLGVGAQQYF; DNA: TGTGCCAGCAGCCACTTAGGGGTAGGCGCGCAGCAGTACTTC
J: TRBJ2-5; size: many; D: .; V: TRBV6-1; CDR3: CASSDGNQETQYF; DNA: TGTGCCAGCAGTGACGGCAACCAAGAGACCCAGTACTTC
J: TRBJ1-1; size: .; D: .; V: TRBV10-1; CDR3: CASSESAGGTEAFF; DNA: TGCGCCAGCAGTGAGTCTGCAGGAGGGACTGAAGCTTTCTTT
J: TRBJ2-4; size: .; D: TRBD1; V: TRBV20-1; CDR3: CSARPSQGAVNIQYF; DNA: TGCAGTGCTAGACCCTCGCAGGGGGCTGTAAACATTCAGTACTTC
J: TRBJ2-7; size: many; D: .; V: TRBV29-1; CDR3: CSVTGSAYEQYF; DNA: TGCAGCGTAACAGGCTCGGCCTACGAGCAGTACTTC
J: TRBJ2-4; size: many; D: .; V: TRBV18; CDR3: CASSPPSRGDDIQYF; DNA: TGTGCCAGCTCACCACCGAGCAGGGGGGATGACATTCAGTACTTC
J: TRBJ2-3; size: few; D: TRBD1; V: TRBV20-1; CDR3: CSAVGDSSTDTQYF; DNA: TGCAGTGCTGTGGGGGACAGTAGCACAGATACGCAGTATTTT
J: TRBJ2-1; size: .; D: .; V: TRBV7-9; CDR3: CASSSSRDLRSSYNEQFF; DNA: TGTGCCAGCAGCTCATCCCGGGACCTAAGGAGCTCCTACAATGAGCAGTTCTTC
J: TRBJ2-5; size: many; D: .; V: TRBV6-6; CDR3: CASSLGGRVETQYF; DNA: TGTGCCAGCAGTCTAGGGGGTAGGGTAGAGACCCAGTACTTC
J: TRBJ2-7; size: .; D: .; V: TRBV6-1; CDR3: CASTPVQGTALEQYF; DNA: TGTGCCAGCACCCCGGTGCAAGGGACGGCCCTCGAGCAGTACTTC
J: TRBJ2-3; size: .; D: .; V: TRBV20-1; CDR3: CSSKAVYTDTQYF; DNA: TGCAGTTCTAAGGCGGTGTACACAGATACGCAGTATTTT
J: TRBJ2-2; size: many; D: .; V: TRBV10-1; CDR3: CASSDRNTGELFF; DNA: TGCGCCAGCAGTGACAGGAACACCGGGGAGCTGTTTTTT
J: TRBJ1-3; size: .; D: .; V: TRBV7-9; CDR3: CASKEGAGNTIYF; DNA: TGTGCCAGCAAGGAGGGGGCTGGAAACACCATATATTTT
J: TRBJ2-7; size: .; D: TRBD1; V: TRBV7-9; CDR3: CASSLEAGGMNF; DNA: TGTGCCAGCAGCTTAGAGGCAGGGGGCATGAACTTC
J: TRBJ1-1; size: .; D: TRBD1; V: TRBV4-1; CDR3: CASSQAGQGASEAFF; DNA: TGCGCCAGCAGCCAAGCCGGGCAGGGGGCCTCGGAAGCTTTCTTT
J: TRBJ1-1; size: few; D: .; V: TRBV12-3/TRBV12-4; CDR3: CASTIGAGSRATEAFF; DNA: TGTGCCAGCACCATTGGGGCGGGGTCACGGGCCACTGAAGCTTTCTTT
J: TRBJ2-3; size: .; D: .; V: TRBV6-5; CDR3: CASSRRGASTDTQYF; DNA: TGTGCCAGCAGCCGACGGGGGGCTAGCACAGATACGCAGTATTTT
J: TRBJ2-3; size: few; D: TRBD1; V: TRBV5-1; CDR3: CASSLVSQGEDTQYF; DNA: TGCGCCAGCAGCTTAGTCAGTCAGGGGGAAGATACGCAGTATTTT
J: TRBJ2-3; size: .; D: .; V: TRBV7-2; CDR3: CASRGASLDLSQYF; DNA: TGTGCCAGCCGAGGGGCGAGCCTAGATTTGTCGCAGTATTTT
J: TRBJ2-2; size: .; D: .; V: TRBV5-4; CDR3: CASSSRANTGGELFF; DNA: TGTGCCAGCAGCTCAAGGGCTAACACTGGGGGGGAGCTGTTTTTT
J: TRBJ2-7; size: .; D: .; V: TRBV21-1; CDR3: CASSKRGISYEQYF; DNA: TGTGCCAGCAGCAAACGCGGGATATCCTACGAGCAGTACTTC
J: TRBJ1-1; size: few; D: .; V: TRBV27; CDR3: CASSRQDILYTEAFF; DNA: TGTGCCAGCAGCCGACAGGACATACTATACACTGAAGCTTTCTTT
J: TRBJ2-1; size: many; D: TRBD1; V: TRBV4-1; CDR3: CASSQPTGEGQFF; DNA: TGCGCCAGCAGCCAGCCGACAGGGGAAGGCCAGTTCTTC
J: TRBJ2-5; size: .; D: .; V: TRBV5-8; CDR3: CASSRGQESGETQYF; DNA: TGTGCCAGCAGCCGGGGTCAAGAGTCCGGGGAGACCCAGTACTTC
J: TRBJ2-7; size: few; D: TRBD2; V: TRBV18; CDR3: CASSPPTSGGSYEQYF; DNA: TGTGCCAGCTCACCCCCGACTAGCGGGGGCTCCTACGAGCAGTACTTC
J: TRBJ2-2; size: many; D: TRBD1; V: TRBV29-1; CDR3: CSGNPGQGVTGELFF; DNA: TGCAGCGGGAACCCGGGACAGGGGGTCACCGGGGAGCTGTTTTTT
J: TRBJ1-6; size: few; D: .; V: TRBV20-1; CDR3: CSARDLTSSPLHF; DNA: TGCAGTGCTAGAGATTTAACAAGTTCACCCCTCCACTTT